The sequence of this TCR beta chain was determined in a study of shared clonotypes between healthy human individuals. In its sample, this clone was seen once. Its antigen is still unknown. All donors were Caucasian adults living in Nashville, Tennessee. Deep level was the assay's run setting. Once extracted for a subset, genomic DNA was divided evenly among several immunoSEQ plates. The protocol was immunoSEQ multiplex PCR, while the TCRdb copy is restricted to in-frame clones and leaves out a portion. The sample has 450,000 to 550,000 clones, approximately 85% seen once. The study's findings and limits: Deeper or shallower sequencing was expected to change how clonotypes are shared among donors.

From germline, CDR1 is KGHSH and CDR2 LQKENI. The CDR3 runs 11 residues. V gave up 4 bases and J gave up 5 bases, with 5 bases separating them. This sequence originates from a woman between 35 and 50 years old in good health. Some clones in this sample may be carry-over from other donors' samples. The chain links TRBV18 to TRBJ2-5; D might be TRBD2 (5 bases). Sequenced input: PBMCs. CDR3 residues: CASSREETQYF. The CDR3 nucleotides read TGTGCCAGCTCACGGGAGGAGACCCAGTACTTC.